Listed below are T cell receptor beta chains from one sample, sequenced in a study of cytomegalovirus exposure and HLA in healthy donors. TCRdb keeps only in-frame clones here, not all; method: immunoSEQ multiplex PCR. Among about 130,000 clones listed, about nine tenths were seen once. Material for sequencing was PBMCs. These receptors all come from a man aged 25 to 40 in good health and CMV-seronegative. The CDR3 runs from the conserved cysteine through the conserved F or W. D genes are given only for firm matches. Clone size, where shown, is once, few, many, or a class for clones that have expanded.

TRBV25-1	-	TRBJ2-7	-	TGTGCCAGCAGTGTGACAGGCACCTACGGGCAGTACTTC	CASSVTGTYGQYF
TRBV5-1	TRBD2	TRBJ2-1	-	TGCGCCAGCAGCCCCGGGGGGGGCTCCTACAATGAGCAGTTCTTC	CASSPGGGSYNEQFF
TRBV29-1	-	TRBJ1-6	-	TGCAGCGTTAAATGGCAGGGCGATTCACCCCTCCACTTT	CSVKWQGDSPLHF
TRBV6-5	-	TRBJ1-1	once	TGTGCCAGCAGCCGAGGGGGAACTGAAGCTTTCTTT	CASSRGGTEAFF
TRBV30	-	TRBJ2-3	-	TGTGCCTGGAGTTCGAACGGACTTTCGCAGTATTTT	CAWSSNGLSQYF
TRBV5-4	-	TRBJ2-2	-	TGTGCCAGCAGCTCACAGGGTTTAGGCACCGGGGAGCTGTTTTTT	CASSSQGLGTGELFF
TRBV5-4	TRBD1	TRBJ1-6	-	TGTGCCAGCAGCCACAGGGGGCTCCCCTATAATTCACCCCTCCACTTT	CASSHRGLPYNSPLHF
TRBV25-1	-	TRBJ2-7	-	TGTGCCAGCAGTGAATATCGCGGGTCCCGCTACGAGCAGTACTTC	CASSEYRGSRYEQYF
TRBV7-6	-	TRBJ1-2	few	TGTGCCAGCAGCCCCTGGCCCGCTAACTATGGCTACACCTTC	CASSPWPANYGYTF
TRBV19	TRBD2	TRBJ2-1	-	TGTGCCAGTAGTCCTCTCCCTAGCGGTTTGCACAATGAGCAGTTCTTC	CASSPLPSGLHNEQFF
TRBV29-1	-	TRBJ2-1	-	TGCAGTTACCTCGCGCCAACCTACAATGAGCAGTTCTTC	CSYLAPTYNEQFF
TRBV11-2	TRBD1	TRBJ2-1	-	TGTGCCAGCAGCCTGGACAGGTTTAGCAATGAGCAGTTCTTC	CASSLDRFSNEQFF
TRBV4-1	-	TRBJ2-5	-	TGCGCCAGCAGCCAAGGTCAAGGGGTGGGGACCCAGTACTTC	CASSQGQGVGTQYF
TRBV19	TRBD1	TRBJ1-2	-	TGTGCCAGTAGTATTCTGTTTGGACAGGCCGACGGCTACACCTTC	CASSILFGQADGYTF
TRBV2	-	TRBJ1-4	once	TGTGCCAGCAGGGTCAGCGGGGCTAATGAAAAACTGTTTTTT	CASRVSGANEKLFF
TRBV15	TRBD1	TRBJ1-1	-	TGTGCCACCAGCACCCTAGGGACAGCCGAACTGCCTGAAGCTTTCTTT	CATSTLGTAELPEAFF
TRBV28	-	TRBJ2-3	-	TGTGCCAGCAGTCGGACCCTAGGGGACACAGATACGCAGTATTTT	CASSRTLGDTDTQYF
TRBV2	-	TRBJ1-5	-	TGTGCCAGCAGAGTAGACCGAGGTGGCAATCAGCCCCAGCATTTT	CASRVDRGGNQPQHF
TRBV5-4	-	TRBJ2-7	once	TGTGCCAGCAGCTCTCCCCCCTCCTACGAGCAGTACTTC	CASSSPPSYEQYF
TRBV10-3	-	TRBJ2-2	-	TGTGCCATCAGAGGGTCCCAACAGGGGAGGACCGGGGAGCTGTTTTTT	CAIRGSQQGRTGELFF
TRBV30	TRBD1	TRBJ1-3	-	TGTGCCTGGAGAGGGGACAGTTACTCTGGAAACACCATATATTTT	CAWRGDSYSGNTIYF
TRBV25-1	TRBD2	TRBJ2-3	-	TGTGCCAGCGGGATAGCGGGGACAGATACGCAGTATTTT	CASGIAGTDTQYF
TRBV10-3	TRBD1	TRBJ2-2	-	TGTGCCATCAGTGAGTCTACCGGGACAGGTTCGAACACCGGGGAGCTGTTTTTT	CAISESTGTGSNTGELFF
TRBV6-1	-	TRBJ1-4	once	TGTGCCAGCAGTGAGAACAGACTATATGAAAAACTGTTTTTT	CASSENRLYEKLFF
TRBV27	-	TRBJ1-1	-	TGTGCCAGCAGCTTGAGCGGGGGATCGTACACTGAAGCTTTCTTT	CASSLSGGSYTEAFF
TRBV6-1	TRBD1	TRBJ1-1	-	TGTGCCAGCACTCACAGGGGCTCGGCTGAAGCTTTCTTT	CASTHRGSAEAFF
TRBV11-2	-	TRBJ1-2	-	TGTGCCAGCAGCTTATTCAGGGTGAATGGCTACACCTTC	CASSLFRVNGYTF